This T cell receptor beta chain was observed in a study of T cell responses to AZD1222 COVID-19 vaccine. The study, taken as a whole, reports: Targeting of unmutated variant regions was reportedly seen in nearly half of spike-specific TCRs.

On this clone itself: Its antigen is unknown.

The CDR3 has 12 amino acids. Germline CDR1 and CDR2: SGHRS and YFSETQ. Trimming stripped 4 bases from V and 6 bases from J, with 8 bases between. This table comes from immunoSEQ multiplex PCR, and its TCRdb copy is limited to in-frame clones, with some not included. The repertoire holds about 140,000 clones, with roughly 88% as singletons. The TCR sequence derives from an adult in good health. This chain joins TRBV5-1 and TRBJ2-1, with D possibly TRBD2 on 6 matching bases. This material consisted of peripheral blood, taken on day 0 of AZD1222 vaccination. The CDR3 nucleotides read TGCGCCAGCAGCCTAGCGATCAATGAGCAGTTCTTC. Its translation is CASSLAINEQFF.